The T cell receptor beta chain described here comes from a study of stem cell transplantation in POMP-related autoinflammatory disease. Study-wide context: Impaired MHC class I-dependent CD8+ differentiation was hypothesized from defective thymoproteasomes.

Overall study results and limits: PRAID patients trended toward lower TRB diversity and higher clonality in all analyzed T-cell subsets.

With regard to this clone: The antigen is undetermined.

Sequenced by immunoSEQ multiplex PCR; TCRdb stores in-frame clones only, minus some. Here the sample spans about 32,000 clones, 80% to 90% being singletons. Trimming left V 5 bases short and J 2 bases short, with 11 bases between. The CDR3 loop spans 14 amino acids. Germline V gene data show CDR1 as SGHTA and CDR2 as FQGTGA. The sequences come from CD4+ T cells from PBMCs, collected before stem cell transplantation. The receptor's source is a human donor with POMP-related autoinflammation and immune dysregulation (PRAID). The gene calls are TRBV7-3 and TRBJ2-3; no firm D call. The CDR3 sequence is CASSPSPATDTQYF. CDR3 DNA sequence: TGTGCCAGCAGCCCTTCACCGGCCACAGATACGCAGTATTTT.